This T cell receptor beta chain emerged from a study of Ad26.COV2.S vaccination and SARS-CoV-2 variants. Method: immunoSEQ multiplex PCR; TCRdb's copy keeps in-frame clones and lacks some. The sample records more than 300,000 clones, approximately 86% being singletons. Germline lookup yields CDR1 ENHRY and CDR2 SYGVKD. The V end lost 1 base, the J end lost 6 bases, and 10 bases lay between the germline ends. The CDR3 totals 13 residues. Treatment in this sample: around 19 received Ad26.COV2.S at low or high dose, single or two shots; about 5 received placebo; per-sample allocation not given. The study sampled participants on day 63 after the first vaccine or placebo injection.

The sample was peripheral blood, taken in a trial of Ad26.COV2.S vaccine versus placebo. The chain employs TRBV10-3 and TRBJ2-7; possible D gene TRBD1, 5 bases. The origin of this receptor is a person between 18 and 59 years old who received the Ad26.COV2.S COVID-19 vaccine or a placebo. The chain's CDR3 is CAISEYSGIEQYF. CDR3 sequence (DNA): TGTGCCATCAGTGAGTACTCAGGGATCGAGCAGTACTTC.